These 31 T cell receptor beta chains came from one sample sequenced in a study of cytotoxic CD8 clonotypes in ibrutinib-treated CLL. Libraries were prepared by immunoSEQ multiplex PCR; TCRdb keeps only in-frame clonotypes and omits some of them. The table records 140,000 to 150,000 clones, 60% to 85% of them present only once. The sample consisted of PBMCs, taken after 24 months of ibrutinib treatment. These TCRs come from a human donor with chronic lymphocytic leukemia.

The J gene is TRBJ2-1, the V gene TRBV2, with D possibly being TRBD1 (7 bases). Germline V CDR1 and CDR2: SNHLY, FYNNEI. Trimming left V 4 bases short and J 4 bases short, with 11 bases between. This CDR3 has 14 residues. CDR3 protein: CASSGGDRYNEQFF. CDR3 in DNA: TGTGCCAGCAGTGGGGGGGACAGATACAATGAGCAGTTCTTC. The whole variable domain, remainder taken from reference TRBV2 and TRBJ2-1, is EPEVTQTPSHQVTQMGQEVILRCVPISNHLYFYWYRQILGQKVEFLVSFYNNEISEKSEIFDDQFSVERPDGSNFTLKIRSTKLEDSAMYFCASSGGDRYNEQFFGPGTRLTVL.

V is TRBV15 and J is TRBJ2-1; no reliable D call. From germline, CDR1 is LNHNV and CDR2 YYDKDF (reference sequence). The length of the CDR3 is 15 residues. Trimming pared 0 bases from V and 0 bases from J, leaving 6 bases between. The CDR3 nucleotides are TGTGCCACCAGCAGAGATTCTTTCTCCTACAATGAGCAGTTCTTC. The encoded protein is CATSRDSFSYNEQFF. The complete variable domain, with remaining parts taken from reference TRBV15 and TRBJ2-1, reads DAMVIQNPRYQVTQFGKPVTLSCSQTLNHNVMYWYQQKSSQAPKLLFHYYDKDFNNEADTPDNFQSRRPNTSFCFLDIRSPGLGDTAMYLCATSRDSFSYNEQFFGPGTRLTVL.

The chain uses TRBV5-4 and TRBJ2-3; D gene ambiguous. V was trimmed by 4 bases and J by 1 base, leaving 16 bases between them. The CDR3 contains 16 residues. Germline-derived CDR1 and CDR2 are SGHNT and YYREEE (reference sequence). CDR3 nucleotides: TGTGCCAGCAGCCCCCCCGGTTTCCTAGGCACAGATACGCAGTATTTT. It translates to CASSPPGFLGTDTQYF.

This sequence joins TRBV18 and TRBJ1-5; D gene unclear. From germline, CDR1 is KGHSH and CDR2 LQKENI. V was trimmed by 0 bases and J by 0 bases, leaving 12 bases between them. The CDR3 consists of 17 residues. CDR3 protein: CASSPPGWRFSNQPQHF. The CDR3 DNA is TGTGCCAGCTCACCACCGGGTTGGCGGTTTAGCAATCAGCCCCAGCATTTT.

The chain joins TRBV6-1 to TRBJ2-2; 8 bases are shared with TRBD1. The CDR3 extends over 14 amino acids. Trimming at V came to 6 bases and at J to 4 bases, leaving 4 bases not matched to a gene. Looked up from germline, CDR1 is MNHNS and CDR2 is SASEGT. The CDR3 reads CASRTGVLTGELFF. The CDR3 nucleotides read TGTGCCAGCAGGACAGGGGTCCTCACCGGGGAGCTGTTTTTT.

The chain carries TRBV6-5 and TRBJ2-5; a weak D match, TRBD2 (6 bases). V was shortened by 6 bases and J by 5 bases, with 16 bases between the two germline ends. The CDR3 extends over 14 amino acids. The germline V gene has CDR1 MNHEY and CDR2 SVGAGI. CDR3 sequence: CASSPRGGWETQYF. The CDR3 region has the DNA TGTGCCAGCAGCCCCCGCGGAGGGTGGGAGACCCAGTACTTC.

This chain uses TRBV7-2 with TRBJ2-6, with D maybe TRBD1 (6 bases). V was pared by 5 bases and J by 10 bases, with 21 bases between. This CDR3 contains 16 residues. Germline loops: CDR1 SGHTA, CDR2 FQGNSA. As DNA, the CDR3 is TGTGCCAGCAGCCTGAAGGGGGTGAGGAGCCCAAACGTCCTGACTTTC. Translated: CASSLKGVRSPNVLTF.

Here the CDR3 reads CASSRTEPYGYTF. CDR3 coding DNA: TGTGCCAGCAGCAGGACCGAACCCTATGGCTACACCTTC. The chain has TRBV11-2 and TRBJ1-2, with D unresolved. Trimming took off 5 bases at V and 4 bases at J, with 11 bases between the two ends. CDR3 length: 13 residues. Per germline, CDR1 SGHAT and CDR2 FQNNGV.

The chain recombines TRBV2 with TRBJ2-7; weak D call: TRBD1 (6 bases). The CDR3 contains 14 residues. Germline values: CDR1 SNHLY, CDR2 FYNNEI. Trimming left V 6 bases short and J 4 bases short, with 16 bases between. The CDR3 DNA reads TGTGCCAGCAGCCCCACCGACAGGCCGTACGAGCAGTACTTC. Translation: CASSPTDRPYEQYF.

The rearrangement uses TRBV6-6 and TRBJ1-5; no definite D call. CDR3 length: 16 amino acids. V shed 6 bases and J shed 0 bases, with 15 bases lying between them. Germline V CDR1 and CDR2: MNHNY, SVGAGI (reference sequence). CDR3 amino acids: CASSPVRDYSNQPQHF. In DNA form, the CDR3 reads TGTGCCAGCAGCCCCGTGAGAGACTATAGCAATCAGCCCCAGCATTTT.

This chain joins TRBV9 and TRBJ2-5; possibly TRBD1 or TRBD2 for D (5 bases each). The V and J ends lost 3 bases and 5 bases respectively, with 11 bases between them. Per the germline V gene, CDR1 is SGDLS and CDR2 is YYNGEE. The CDR3 runs 13 residues. In DNA, the CDR3 is TGTGCCAGCAGCGAGGGGCAGCGGGAGACCCAGTACTTC. Translating gives CASSEGQRETQYF.

The CDR3 is CASSRGQVNTGELFF. The CDR3 nucleotides read TGTGCCAGCAGTCGGGGACAGGTGAACACCGGGGAGCTGTTTTTT. This chain uses TRBV6-1 with TRBJ2-2; TRBD1 agrees at 8 bases. Trimming at V came to 5 bases and at J to 1 base, leaving 3 bases not matched to a gene. The CDR3 loop spans 15 amino acids. Germline V gene data show CDR1 as MNHNS and CDR2 as SASEGT.

The V call is TRBV28, the J call TRBJ2-7, with D possibly being TRBD1 (6 bases). V shed 4 bases and J shed 2 bases, with 18 bases lying between them. The germline CDR1 and CDR2 sequences are MDHEN and SYDVKM. CDR3 length: 16 amino acids. The CDR3 is CASSSLGTSSPYEQYF. The CDR3 bases are TGTGCCAGCAGTTCGCTAGGGACATCGTCCCCCTACGAGCAGTACTTC.

The table lists this clone with a few counts. The junction does not match germline at one end; this may be a read error. This chain links TRBV15 with TRBJ1-5; possible D gene TRBD1, 6 bases. Germline CDR1 LNHNV, CDR2 YYDKDF (reference sequence). This CDR3 is 11 amino acids long. The CDR3 bases are TGTGCCACCCGGGGGCAGGGCCTTGGGTATTTT. It yields the protein CATRGQGLGYF.

The chain combines TRBV20-1 with TRBJ2-5; D unclear. Trimming took 7 bases from V and 5 from J, leaving 8 bases between them. Per germline, CDR1 DFQATT and CDR2 SNEGSKA (reference sequence). The CDR3 length is 10 residues. The CDR3 DNA reads TGCAGTGGGGCCCGGGAGACCCAGTACTTC. It is translated as CSGARETQYF.

This clone was counted ten times or more. The chain uses TRBV5-1 and TRBJ1-5; 7 bases fit TRBD1. V was clipped by 4 bases and J by 6 bases; unmatched bases: 7. CDR1 and CDR2 (germline): SGHRS, YFSETQ. The CDR3 contains 14 residues. CDR3 sequence (DNA): TGCGCCAGCAGCCCGGGACAGTCAGGTCAGCCCCAGCATTTT. Its protein product is CASSPGQSGQPQHF.

This sequence joins TRBV4-3 and TRBJ2-7; unclear D gene. In germline, CDR1 is LGHNA, CDR2 YSLEER. CDR3 length: 13 residues. V lost 1 base and J lost 3, with 7 bases in between. The CDR3 region has the DNA TGCGCCAGCAGCCAAGGAGTTTTCTACGAGCAGTACTTC. This encodes CASSQGVFYEQYF.

The table lists this clone with a count of one. The V gene is TRBV29-1, the J gene TRBJ2-6; TRBD1 matches 7 bases. The germline V gene encodes CDR1 SQVTM and CDR2 ANQGSEA. The CDR3 covers 14 residues. Unmatched junction bases numbered 0, after V lost 4 bases and J lost 0 bases. The CDR3 DNA follows: TGCAGCGTTGGGGACAGCTCTGGGGCCAACGTCCTGACTTTC. Its protein is CSVGDSSGANVLTF.

The V gene is TRBV5-1, the J gene TRBJ2-7; 9 bases match TRBD1. Unmatched junction bases numbered 6, after V lost 0 bases and J lost 8 bases. The CDR3 is made up of 14 amino acids. Germline loops: CDR1 SGHRS, CDR2 YFSETQ. CDR3 sequence reads: CASSLDGTGKKQYF. The CDR3 DNA reads TGCGCCAGCAGCTTGGATGGGACAGGGAAAAAGCAGTACTTC.

The J gene is TRBJ1-2, the V gene TRBV29-1; 7 bases match TRBD1. CDR3 length: 11 amino acids. With 7 bases clipped from V and 6 bases from J, the junction kept 5 bases outside the gene matches. Germline V gene data show CDR1 as SQVTM and CDR2 as ANQGSEA. The DNA of the CDR3 is TGCAGCGCCGCGGGACAGAATGGCTACACCTTC. It yields the protein CSAAGQNGYTF.

The rearrangement links TRBV5-8 to TRBJ2-1; a possible D gene is TRBD1 (6 bases). V lost 2 bases and J lost 0, with 9 bases in between. The CDR3 spans 15 residues. Germline CDR1 SGHTS, CDR2 YDEGEE. CDR3 sequence: CASSLQGSSYNEQFF. The CDR3 nucleotides are TGTGCCAGCAGCTTACAGGGTAGCTCCTACAATGAGCAGTTCTTC.

This clone was observed once. The chain joins TRBV7-9 to TRBJ2-3, with D perhaps matching TRBD1 (6 bases). V lost 1 base to trimming and J lost 5 bases, with 19 bases between them. Germline loops: CDR1 SEHNR, CDR2 FQNEAQ (reference sequence). The CDR3 is 17 amino acids. The CDR3 DNA reads TGTGCCAGCAGCTTAGGCCGGGACACCCATGGCCAAGATACGCAGTATTTT. Translated, it gives CASSLGRDTHGQDTQYF.

The rearrangement uses TRBV5-6 and TRBJ1-5; tentatively, D is TRBD1 (6 bases). Trimming cost V 4 bases and J 0 bases, with 17 bases left between them. Germline-derived CDR1 and CDR2 are SGHDT and YYEEEE. This CDR3 has 17 amino acids. The CDR3: CASSRGTGPNSNQPQHF. The DNA of the CDR3 is TGTGCCAGCAGCAGGGGAACAGGGCCTAATAGCAATCAGCCCCAGCATTTT. The full variable domain, completed using reference TRBV5-6 and TRBJ1-5, is DAGVTQSPTHLIKTRGQQVTLRCSPKSGHDTVSWYQQALGQGPQFIFQYYEEEERQRGNFPDRFSGHQFPNYSSELNVNALLLGDSALYLCASSRGTGPNSNQPQHFGDGTRLSIL.

A few counts support this clone. The chain uses TRBV5-4 and TRBJ2-7; 9 bases agree with TRBD1. Per germline, CDR1 SGHNT and CDR2 YYREEE (reference sequence). The CDR3 is 13 amino acids. With 3 bases clipped from V and 7 bases from J, the junction kept 5 bases outside the gene matches. The CDR3 sequence is CASSWEQGAEQYF. The CDR3 coding sequence is TGTGCCAGCAGCTGGGAACAGGGGGCGGAGCAGTACTTC.

The gene calls are TRBV28 and TRBJ2-7; 7 bases fit TRBD1. This CDR3 contains 18 residues. Germline CDR1 and CDR2: MDHEN and SYDVKM. V was clipped by 5 bases and J by 2 bases; unmatched bases: 18. CDR3 amino acids: CASSPIGANRGLAYEQYF. CDR3 nucleotides: TGTGCCAGCAGTCCTATTGGGGCGAACAGGGGTCTCGCCTACGAGCAGTACTTC.

This chain connects TRBV6-6 to TRBJ1-2, with 7 bases aligning to TRBD1. Germline V gives CDR1 MNHNY, CDR2 SVGAGI (reference sequence). This CDR3 contains 12 residues. J gave up 6 bases and V 5 bases, and 3 bases lay outside the gene matches. CDR3 sequence: CASSAQGNGYTF. The DNA for the CDR3 is TGTGCCAGCAGTGCACAGGGGAATGGCTACACCTTC.

V usage is TRBV28 and J usage is TRBJ1-1; TRBD1 might be the D (5 bases). The germline V gene has CDR1 MDHEN and CDR2 SYDVKM. The germline V and J ends were trimmed by 1 base and 3 bases, with 9 bases remaining between them. The CDR3 spans 14 residues. The DNA for the CDR3 is TGTGCCAGCAGTTTATTGGGCAGGGACACTGAAGCTTTCTTT. Its translation: CASSLLGRDTEAFF.

V usage is TRBV18 and J usage is TRBJ1-1; D unclear. V shed 2 bases and J shed 1 base, with 5 bases lying between them. Germline CDR1 is KGHSH and CDR2 is LQKENI. The CDR3 extends over 13 amino acids. The CDR3 here is CASSPEKNTEAFF. In DNA form, the CDR3 reads TGTGCCAGCTCACCAGAGAAGAACACTGAAGCTTTCTTT.

The V call is TRBV6-4, the J call TRBJ1-5, with D hard to call. Germline CDR1 is MRHNA and CDR2 is SNTAGT. There are 19 residues in the CDR3. V lost 6 bases and J lost 0, with 24 bases in between. The CDR3 sequence is CASRKLVSPGVYSNQPQHF. CDR3 nucleotides: TGTGCCAGCAGAAAGTTGGTATCCCCTGGGGTATATAGCAATCAGCCCCAGCATTTT.

This clone has more than one count but fewer than ten. This chain joins TRBV27 and TRBJ2-7; D is perhaps TRBD2 (7 bases). CDR3 length: 13 residues. V lost 10 bases and J lost 3, with 16 bases in between. Per germline, CDR1 MNHEY and CDR2 SMNVEV (reference sequence). CDR3 residues: CATRRGGRYEQYF. Written as DNA, the CDR3 is TGTGCCACCAGGAGGGGGGGGCGCTACGAGCAGTACTTC.

V and J are TRBV7-2 and TRBJ1-1; TRBD1 matches 7 bases. Unmatched junction bases numbered 11, after V lost 5 bases and J lost 5 bases. This CDR3 contains 15 residues. Germline lookup yields CDR1 SGHTA and CDR2 FQGNSA. CDR3 DNA sequence: TGTGCCAGCAGCCCTCCAGGGGGGACGTGGACTGAAGCTTTCTTT. Its protein is CASSPPGGTWTEAFF.